The sample holds many counts of the clone carrying this T cell receptor (beta chain). What it binds is unknown. Looked up from germline, CDR1 is MNHEY and CDR2 is SVGEGT. The CDR3 has 11 amino acids. Trimming shortened V by 5 bases and J by 1 base, and 2 bases separated the two germline ends. The data were obtained in a study of glioma-infiltrating T cells. Overall study findings and caveats: Non-neoplastic patients had below-expected tissue-blood divergence, while all gliomas exceeded expectation. Very few CDR3 sequences were shared between tissue and blood.

Using RNA template, CDR3s of TCR alpha and beta were amplified with iRepertoire arm-PCR. Input was about 95-400 ng of tissue mRNA or PBMC total RNA. TCRdb processed the multiplex PCR reads anew with MiXCR; each CDR3 protein has one entry. The data contain some 190,000 distinct CDR3 sequences, around 32% of them seen just once; the ten biggest clones take up over 20%. The rearrangement joins TRBV6-2 or TRBV6-3 to TRBJ2-5; no reliable D call. This TCR derives from a human donor with low-grade glioma or glioblastoma, undergoing nonglioma brain surgery, or in good health (not recorded which). Sequencing was done on a sample of glioma tissue, nonneoplastic brain tissue, or PBMCs (not recorded which). The CDR3 spells CASSTQETQYF. CDR3 bases: TGTGCCAGCAGTACCCAAGAGACCCAGTACTTC.